The 14 T cell receptor beta chains in this list originate from one sample, sequenced in a study of shared clonotypes between healthy human individuals (TCRdb year 2020). Receptor libraries were prepared by the immunoSEQ multiplex PCR assay. TCRdb re-hosts the immuneACCESS table, in-frame sequences only. Its copies lack some clones; in the studies checked, an unresolved V gene accounts for under half of them, and the cause for the rest is not known. The sample includes 2 million to 3 million clones, with more than 90% observed a single time. The leading ten clones occupy over 0.12% of the sample. Material: naive CD4+ T cells sorted from blood. This specimen's cell subset or site label, per the study, means: CD45RA+ positively selected. The source of these receptors is a man between 18 and 35 years old in good health.

The chain links TRBV29-1 to TRBJ2-4, with 7 bases identical to TRBD1. The J segment lost 8 bases and the V segment lost 4 bases, leaving 5 bases of the junction unmatched. The CDR3 spans 12 residues. Germline values: CDR1 SQVTM, CDR2 ANQGSEA. CDR3 in amino acids: CSVGQGIDIQYF. The DNA for the CDR3 is TGCAGCGTTGGACAGGGTATAGACATTCAGTACTTC.

For this clone: Different DNA sequences within this sample yield the same CDR3. The chain is built from TRBV9 and TRBJ1-5; 7 nucleotides line up with TRBD1. V lost 3 bases to trimming and J lost 2 bases; unmatched junction nucleotides: 2. Per germline, CDR1 SGDLS and CDR2 YYNGEE. The CDR3 spans 14 residues. CDR3 nucleotides: TGTGCCAGCAGCGCCGGACAGGGCAATCAGCCCCAGCATTTT. It is translated as CASSAGQGNQPQHF.

The chain carries TRBV4-3 and TRBJ2-7; TRBD1 agrees at 8 bases. This CDR3 has 14 residues. J was trimmed by 2 bases and V by 9 bases; bases with no gene match: 9. CDR1 and CDR2 from the germline V gene are LGHNA and YSLEER. Here the CDR3 reads CARVRHRGTYEQYF. The CDR3 nucleotides are TGCGCCAGGGTCCGACACAGGGGGACCTACGAGCAGTACTTC.

With respect to this clone: In the same sample, other DNA sequences code for this CDR3. The V call is TRBV27, the J call TRBJ2-7; 11 bases agree with TRBD2. After removal of 5 bases from V and 0 bases from J, the junction contained 6 bases not matched to a gene. This CDR3 comprises 16 residues. CDR1 and CDR2 from the germline V gene are MNHEY and SMNVEV (reference sequence). The CDR3 loop is CASSRTSGLSSYEQYF. CDR3 DNA sequence: TGTGCCAGCAGTCGGACTAGCGGGCTAAGCTCCTACGAGCAGTACTTC.

This clone was detected only once. Other DNA sequences in the same sample also yield this CDR3. V and J are TRBV6-1 and TRBJ2-7; the match to TRBD2 covers 9 bases. The CDR3 contains 16 residues. V gave up 1 base and J gave up 1 base; unmatched junction bases: 5. Germline V gene lookup returns CDR1 MNHNS and CDR2 SASEGT. The CDR3 DNA reads TGTGCCAGCAGTGAAGTGTTGGCGGGAGGGTCCTACGAGCAGTACTTC. This translates into CASSEVLAGGSYEQYF.

This chain joins TRBV4-1 and TRBJ2-3; 7 nucleotides align to TRBD2. With V trimmed by 3 bases and J by 0 bases, 15 bases remained unmatched. Germline V gene data show CDR1 as MGHRA and CDR2 as YSYEKL. The CDR3 spans 19 residues. The CDR3: CASSQLGGTQRASTDTQYF. In DNA form, the CDR3 reads TGCGCCAGCAGCCAGCTCGGGGGGACTCAAAGGGCTAGCACAGATACGCAGTATTTT.

The chain uses TRBV4-1 and TRBJ2-2; 10 bases fit TRBD1. V lost 5 bases to trimming and J lost 6 bases; unmatched junction nucleotides: 6. Germline V lookup: CDR1 MGHRA, CDR2 YSYEKL. There are 15 residues in the CDR3. CDR3 sequence (DNA): TGCGCCAGCAGCTACGGACAGGGGGGACCCGGGGAGCTGTTTTTT. Its protein product is CASSYGQGGPGELFF.

The rearrangement uses TRBV2 and TRBJ2-1, with 13 nucleotides matching TRBD2. The germline gives CDR1 SNHLY, CDR2 FYNNEI. Trimming at V came to 6 bases and at J to 10 bases, leaving 9 bases not matched to a gene. The CDR3 sequence is 15 residues long. This CDR3 reads CASRSTSGGLGEQFF. The DNA for the CDR3 is TGTGCCAGCAGATCGACTAGCGGGGGGCTAGGAGAGCAGTTCTTC.

V usage is TRBV10-2 and J usage is TRBJ1-1; D is uncertain. Per the germline V gene, CDR1 is WSHSY and CDR2 is SAAADI. The V end was cut by 3 bases, the J end by 4 bases, with 6 bases between. The CDR3 runs to 12 residues. CDR3 sequence: CASSDRTTEAFF. CDR3 DNA sequence: TGCGCCAGCAGTGACAGAACCACTGAAGCTTTCTTT.

The chain combines TRBV10-3 with TRBJ2-2; D gene unclear. Germline loops: CDR1 ENHRY, CDR2 SYGVKD. Deletions cut 4 bases from V and 1 base from J, with 7 bases between. The CDR3 length is 14 residues. CDR3 sequence: CAISAGRNTGELFF. The CDR3 bases are TGTGCCATCAGTGCTGGACGGAACACCGGGGAGCTGTTTTTT.

V and J are TRBV7-2 and TRBJ2-5; a possible D gene is TRBD1 (6 bases). Trimming removed 1 base at V and 5 bases at J, with 14 bases between. Germline V gives CDR1 SGHTA, CDR2 FQGNSA. The CDR3 contains 15 residues. CDR3 coding DNA: TGTGCCAGCAGCTTAGTTGCAGGGGAATTTGAGACCCAGTACTTC. It specifies CASSLVAGEFETQYF.

This clone has only one observation. The chain employs TRBV7-6 and TRBJ2-7, with D possibly being TRBD2 (6 bases). The germline gives CDR1 SGHVS, CDR2 FNYEAQ. This CDR3 has 15 residues. Trimming removed 1 base at V and 2 bases at J, with 12 bases between. CDR3 residues: CASSLENSGTYEQYF. In DNA form, the CDR3 reads TGTGCCAGCAGCTTAGAGAATAGCGGTACCTACGAGCAGTACTTC.

This clone appeared a few times. Different DNA sequences within this sample yield the same CDR3. The J gene is TRBJ1-5, the V gene TRBV7-2, with D tentatively TRBD1 (6 bases). This CDR3 is built from 14 residues. Trimming removed 3 bases from V and 4 bases from J, with 10 bases in between. Germline V gene lookup returns CDR1 SGHTA and CDR2 FQGNSA. In nucleotides, the CDR3 is TGTGCCAGCAGCTTTAACAGGGTTAATCAGCCCCAGCATTTT. Encoded protein: CASSFNRVNQPQHF. The full variable domain, with the rest looked up from reference TRBV7-2 and TRBJ1-5, is GAGVSQSPSNKVTEKGKDVELRCDPISGHTALYWYRQSLGQGLEFLIYFQGNSAPDKSGLPSDRFSAERTGGSVSTLTIQRTQQEDSAVYLCASSFNRVNQPQHFGDGTRLSIL.

This clone was seen once. The chain has TRBV6-1 and TRBJ2-1; D gene uncertain. The CDR3 sequence is 14 residues long. The germline V gene has CDR1 MNHNS and CDR2 SASEGT. The ends were cut back, 6 bases at V and 7 bases at J, with 16 bases in the middle. The CDR3 here is CASSLAPSANEQFF. The CDR3 DNA is TGTGCCAGCAGCTTAGCCCCTAGTGCTAATGAGCAGTTCTTC.